The 29 T cell receptor beta chains below all came from one sample that was sequenced in a study of cytomegalovirus exposure and HLA in healthy donors (dated by TCRdb to about 2017). The library was made by the immunoSEQ multiplex PCR assay. For the multiplex PCR, a mixture combining 60 forward primers for TCR Vbeta segments and 13 reverse primers for TCR Jbeta segments was used. Sourced from immuneACCESS, this table was stored by TCRdb with only in-frame sequences that have V and J called. A share of the clones is absent; for the studies checked, an unresolved V gene accounts for under half, and the remainder has no known explanation. In this sample the table shows about 160,000 clones, about 80% of which occur a single time. The ten largest clones capture approximately 1.4% of the sample. Sequenced material: PBMCs. The receptors shown here come from a girl aged 10 to 17 in good health and CMV-seropositive.

CDR3 loop: CASSQLAAYNEQFF. CDR3 bases: TGTGCCAGCAGCCAACTAGCGGCTTACAATGAGCAGTTCTTC. The chain combines TRBV6-1 with TRBJ2-1, with 8 bases matching TRBD2. Looked up from germline, CDR1 is MNHNS and CDR2 is SASEGT. The CDR3 extends over 14 amino acids. V lost 6 bases to trimming and J lost 4 bases; unmatched junction nucleotides: 5.

This chain uses TRBV19 with TRBJ2-2, with 10 nucleotides matching TRBD2. This CDR3 region has 15 residues. Germline V gives CDR1 LNHDA, CDR2 SQIVND (reference sequence). J lost 5 bases, V lost 4 bases, and 4 bases had no gene match. The CDR3 sequence: CASSNLAGETGELFF. CDR3 nucleotide sequence: TGTGCCAGTAGTAACCTAGCGGGGGAGACCGGGGAGCTGTTTTTT.

The chain couples TRBV10-3 to TRBJ1-5, with 7 bases matching TRBD1. Germline V gene lookup returns CDR1 ENHRY and CDR2 SYGVKD. The ends lost 6 bases at V and 5 bases at J; junction bases unmatched: 16. CDR3 size: 17 residues. The CDR3 reads CAIRDDRVGPKDQPQHF. CDR3 in DNA: TGTGCCATCAGGGACGACAGGGTTGGTCCCAAGGATCAGCCCCAGCATTTT.

The rearrangement links TRBV10-2 to TRBJ2-3; 7 bases line up with TRBD2. This CDR3 has 13 residues. J lost 0 bases, V lost 11 bases, and 5 bases had no gene match. Germline V gene sequence: CDR1 WSHSY, CDR2 SAAADI. The CDR3 DNA follows: TGCGCCCACAGCGGGGCTAGCACAGATACGCAGTATTTT. Translation: CAHSGASTDTQYF.

This chain joins TRBV5-1 and TRBJ1-2; a weak D match, TRBD1 (5 bases). Per germline, CDR1 SGHRS and CDR2 YFSETQ. The germline V and J ends were trimmed by 2 bases and 1 base, with 15 bases remaining between them. The CDR3 runs to 16 residues. The CDR3 region is CASSLGVEANNYGYTF. Here the CDR3 DNA reads TGCGCCAGCAGCTTAGGGGTTGAAGCAAATAACTATGGCTACACCTTC. Based on the CDR3 plus reference TRBV5-1 and TRBJ1-2, the full variable domain is KAGVTQTPRYLIKTRGQQVTLSCSPISGHRSVSWYQQTPGQGLQFLFEYFSETQRNKGNFPGRFSGRQFSNSRSEMNVSTLELGDSALYLCASSLGVEANNYGYTFGSGTRLTVV.

The chain combines TRBV28 with TRBJ1-2, with D tentatively TRBD1 (6 bases). CDR3 length: 14 amino acids. Trimming stripped 3 bases from V and 2 bases from J, with 10 bases between. Germline lookup yields CDR1 MDHEN and CDR2 SYDVKM. CDR3 nucleotide sequence: TGTGCCAGCAGTTTTACAGGGTTAAACTATGGCTACACCTTC. It codes for CASSFTGLNYGYTF.

This rearrangement joins TRBV7-2 to TRBJ2-1; 9 positions agree with TRBD2. The germline V gene has CDR1 SGHTA and CDR2 FQGNSA. The CDR3 loop spans 16 amino acids. The junction had 11 bases not matched to a gene; V was cut back by 3 bases and J by 8 bases. In nucleotides, the CDR3 is TGTGCCAGCAGCTTCCTTATTAGCGGGAGAGGGGATGAGCAGTTCTTC. Translation gives CASSFLISGRGDEQFF. The full variable domain, with the rest looked up from reference TRBV7-2 and TRBJ2-1, is GAGVSQSPSNKVTEKGKDVELRCDPISGHTALYWYRQSLGQGLEFLIYFQGNSAPDKSGLPSDRFSAERTGGSVSTLTIQRTQQEDSAVYLCASSFLISGRGDEQFFGPGTRLTVL.

The chain joins TRBV6-4 to TRBJ1-5; 10 bases line up with TRBD1. Germline-derived CDR1 and CDR2 are MRHNA and SNTAGT. J lost 1 base, V lost 6 bases, and 9 bases had no gene match. The CDR3 totals 17 residues. For the CDR3, the DNA is TGTGCCAGCAGGGCTCCGGGACAGGGGAAGAGCAATCAGCCCCAGCATTTT. This translates into CASRAPGQGKSNQPQHF.

The chain employs TRBV7-3 and TRBJ2-5; possibly TRBD1 for D (6 bases). Trimming pared 2 bases from V and 4 bases from J, leaving 11 bases between. Germline V gives CDR1 SGHTA, CDR2 FQGTGA. The CDR3 loop spans 14 amino acids. CDR3 in DNA: TGTGCCAGCAGCTTAGCAGGGGTGGGAGAGACCCAGTACTTC. Translating it yields CASSLAGVGETQYF.

V gene TRBV30 combines with J gene TRBJ2-5; D is possibly TRBD1 (6 bases). Between the trimmed V and J ends, which lost 2 bases and 3 bases, there was a span of 10 bases. There are 13 residues in the CDR3. Germline V gene sequence: CDR1 GTSNPN, CDR2 SVGIG (reference sequence). Here the CDR3 DNA reads TGTGCCTGGAGTTACAGGGTAAAAGAGACCCAGTACTTC. It is translated as CAWSYRVKETQYF.

This chain uses TRBV5-1 with TRBJ1-4, with D possibly matching TRBD1 (6 bases). V lost 4 bases and J 3 bases, leaving 16 bases between the germline ends. Germline V gene lookup returns CDR1 SGHRS and CDR2 YFSETQ. The CDR3 is made up of 16 amino acids. CDR3 amino acids: CASSGLWDTPNEKLFF. The DNA for the CDR3 is TGCGCCAGCAGCGGATTGTGGGACACCCCTAATGAAAAACTGTTTTTT.

The V call is TRBV28, the J call TRBJ2-1; D possibly corresponds to TRBD2 (6 bases). CDR3 length: 14 amino acids. CDR1 and CDR2 (germline): MDHEN, SYDVKM. Trimming took off 7 bases at V and 6 bases at J, with 16 bases between the two ends. The CDR3 region is CASMRGPTGNEQFF. The DNA of the CDR3 is TGTGCCAGCATGCGGGGACCCACGGGCAATGAGCAGTTCTTC.

The chain links TRBV15 to TRBJ2-2; the match to TRBD1 covers 7 bases. CDR1 LNHNV and CDR2 YYDKDF come from the germline V gene (reference sequence). J lost 0 bases, V lost 1 base, and 2 bases had no gene match. The CDR3 length is 16 residues. CDR3 loop: CATSRVQGANTGELFF. In DNA, the CDR3 is TGTGCCACCAGCAGAGTTCAGGGGGCGAACACCGGGGAGCTGTTTTTT. Using reference TRBV15 and TRBJ2-2 for the parts outside the CDR3, the full variable domain is DAMVIQNPRYQVTQFGKPVTLSCSQTLNHNVMYWYQQKSSQAPKLLFHYYDKDFNNEADTPDNFQSRRPNTSFCFLDIRSPGLGDTAMYLCATSRVQGANTGELFFGEGSRLTVL.

The V call is TRBV2, the J call TRBJ2-5, with TRBD2 identical over 13 bases. The CDR3 is 15 amino acids. V was pared by 7 bases and J by 5 bases, with 7 bases of the junction left unmatched. Germline lookup yields CDR1 SNHLY and CDR2 FYNNEI. CDR3 region: CASNGLAGVVETQYF. Written as DNA, the CDR3 is TGTGCCAGCAACGGACTAGCGGGAGTTGTGGAGACCCAGTACTTC.

The rearrangement uses TRBV11-1 and TRBJ2-5; tentatively, D is TRBD1 (6 bases). Trimming left V 3 bases short and J 1 base short, with 15 bases between. CDR1 and CDR2 (germline): SGHAT, FQDESV (reference sequence). The CDR3 runs to 16 residues. The CDR3 here is CASSFFPDSRQETQYF. In DNA, the CDR3 is TGTGCCAGCAGCTTCTTCCCGGACAGCCGCCAAGAGACCCAGTACTTC.

This chain links TRBV5-1 with TRBJ2-3; 7 bases are a match to TRBD2. V trimming: 4 bases; J trimming: 6 bases; junction bases outside the gene matches: 14. The CDR3 runs 16 residues. The germline V gene encodes CDR1 SGHRS and CDR2 YFSETQ. The CDR3 region has the DNA TGCGCCAGCAGCCCCGGGAGGCTGGGGGGGTCCGATACGCAGTATTTT. This sequence encodes CASSPGRLGGSDTQYF.

The chain uses TRBV9 and TRBJ1-1; TRBD1 matches 11 bases. The V segment lost 1 base and the J segment 4 bases; nucleotides outside the gene matches: 15. The germline CDR1 and CDR2 sequences are SGDLS and YYNGEE. This CDR3 contains 19 residues. As DNA, the CDR3 is TGTGCCAGCAGCGTAACCCCTCAGGGACAGGGGGGGGGTGGCACTGAAGCTTTCTTT. Residues: CASSVTPQGQGGGGTEAFF.

This chain joins TRBV13 and TRBJ2-7; 8 bases fit TRBD1. The CDR3 loop spans 15 amino acids. The V and J ends lost 1 base and 5 bases, in that order; junction bases with no gene match: 7. CDR1 and CDR2 from the germline V gene are PRHDT and FYEKMQ (reference sequence). DNA of the CDR3: TGTGCCAGCAGCTTAGCAGGACAGGGCATCCACGAGCAGTACTTC. Its translation: CASSLAGQGIHEQYF.

The chain recombines TRBV7-8 with TRBJ1-1, with TRBD1 identical over 9 bases. Germline V CDR1 and CDR2: SGHVS, FQNEAQ. Germline trimming cut 6 bases from V and 4 bases from J; bases unmatched to any gene: 12. The CDR3 is 16 residues long. CDR3 sequence reads: CASSLDRGGESTEAFF. The CDR3 DNA reads as TGTGCCAGCAGTCTGGACAGGGGTGGGGAAAGCACTGAAGCTTTCTTT. The full variable domain, its missing parts supplied by reference TRBV7-8 and TRBJ1-1, is GAGVSQSPRYKVAKRGQDVALRCDPISGHVSLFWYQQALGQGPEFLTYFQNEAQLDKSGLPSDRFFAERPEGSVSTLKIQRTQQEDSAVYLCASSLDRGGESTEAFFGQGTRLTVV.

The rearrangement links TRBV27 to TRBJ2-3; tentative D call: TRBD2 (5 bases). Germline V gene sequence: CDR1 MNHEY, CDR2 SMNVEV (reference sequence). This CDR3 is 17 amino acids long. Trimming took off 7 bases at V and 3 bases at J, with 23 bases between the two ends. CDR3: CASKLRGLRRFTDTQYF. The CDR3 DNA is TGTGCCAGCAAATTGCGCGGACTCCGCCGCTTTACAGATACGCAGTATTTT.

The genes are TRBV18 and TRBJ2-5; TRBD2 agrees at 9 bases. Germline V lookup: CDR1 KGHSH, CDR2 LQKENI. The V gene end was trimmed by 3 bases and the J gene end by 3 bases; junction bases not matched to a gene: 11. The CDR3 length is 17 residues. This CDR3 is CASSPQRGGAREETQYF. The CDR3 nucleotides read TGTGCCAGCTCACCTCAGCGCGGGGGGGCCAGAGAAGAGACCCAGTACTTC. Full variable domain (remainder filled in from reference TRBV18 and TRBJ2-5): NAGVMQNPRHLVRRRGQEARLRCSPMKGHSHVYWYRQLPEEGLKFMVYLQKENIIDESGMPKERFSAEFPKEGPSILRIQQVVRGDSAAYFCASSPQRGGAREETQYFGPGTRLLVL.

Written as DNA, the CDR3 is TGTGCCAGCTCACGAGGGGGCGCATACAATCAGCCCCAGCATTTT. Protein product: CASSRGGAYNQPQHF. The genes are TRBV18 and TRBJ1-5; 7 bases line up with TRBD1. The junction had 6 bases not matched to a gene; V was cut back by 4 bases and J by 3 bases. This CDR3 contains 15 residues. In germline, CDR1 is KGHSH, CDR2 LQKENI.

The rearrangement uses TRBV7-2 and TRBJ2-5, with TRBD2 as a possible D gene (5 bases). V dropped 5 bases and J dropped 2 bases, with 15 bases sitting between them. Germline V gene lookup returns CDR1 SGHTA and CDR2 FQGNSA. The CDR3 totals 15 residues. The CDR3 DNA follows: TGTGCCAGCAGCCCGCGGCCGGGGATGCAAGAGACCCAGTACTTC. It encodes CASSPRPGMQETQYF.

The V and J genes are TRBV28 and TRBJ1-2, with TRBD1 identical over 8 bases. CDR1 is MDHEN, CDR2 SYDVKM, per germline. V lost 8 bases to trimming and J lost 4 bases; unmatched junction nucleotides: 9. The CDR3 totals 14 residues. CDR3 sequence (DNA): TGTGCCAGCGGCCGGACAGGGTCGGTCTATGGCTACACCTTC. Translating it yields CASGRTGSVYGYTF.

The genes are TRBV5-1 and TRBJ2-2; 8 nucleotides align to TRBD1. The CDR3 length is 16 residues. Trimming took 4 bases from V and 4 from J; bases not matched to a gene: 9. Germline V lookup: CDR1 SGHRS, CDR2 YFSETQ. The CDR3 is CASSPRQGSVTGELFF. The CDR3 DNA reads as TGCGCCAGCAGCCCTAGACAGGGGTCGGTCACCGGGGAGCTGTTTTTT. Using reference TRBV5-1 and TRBJ2-2 for the parts outside the CDR3, the full variable domain is KAGVTQTPRYLIKTRGQQVTLSCSPISGHRSVSWYQQTPGQGLQFLFEYFSETQRNKGNFPGRFSGRQFSNSRSEMNVSTLELGDSALYLCASSPRQGSVTGELFFGEGSRLTVL.

This chain's CDR3 is CASSFGDVAYNEQFF. The CDR3 DNA reads TGCGCCAGCAGTTTCGGAGACGTCGCCTACAATGAGCAGTTCTTC. The chain joins TRBV5-1 to TRBJ2-1; the D is unclear. Trimming pared 5 bases from V and 2 bases from J, leaving 14 bases between. CDR1 and CDR2 (germline): SGHRS, YFSETQ. This CDR3 is 15 amino acids long.

The rearrangement joins TRBV28 to TRBJ1-5; D is possibly TRBD1 (6 bases). The CDR3 has 14 amino acids. CDR1 is MDHEN, CDR2 SYDVKM, per germline. Deletions cut 6 bases from V and 2 bases from J, with 11 bases between. CDR3: CASSEQGCNQPQHF. The CDR3 DNA reads TGTGCCAGCAGCGAACAGGGTTGCAATCAGCCCCAGCATTTT.

V is TRBV28 and J is TRBJ2-7, with TRBD1 identical over 8 bases. Per germline, CDR1 MDHEN and CDR2 SYDVKM. The CDR3 is 15 residues long. With 6 bases clipped from V and 0 bases from J, the junction kept 7 bases outside the gene matches. The DNA for the CDR3 is TGTGCCAGCAGATCCGGACAGGGCAGCTCCTACGAGCAGTACTTC. Protein product: CASRSGQGSSYEQYF.

The V call is TRBV7-3, the J call TRBJ2-1; D gene unclear. CDR3 length: 15 amino acids. Per the germline V gene, CDR1 is SGHTA and CDR2 is FQGTGA. The germline V and J ends were trimmed by 5 bases and 6 bases, with 17 bases remaining between them. The CDR3 is CASSNPLTALNEQFF. CDR3 nucleotides: TGTGCCAGCAGCAACCCCCTGACTGCCCTCAATGAGCAGTTCTTC.